Presented here are 6 T cell receptor beta chains from one specimen sequenced in a study of regulatory T cells in long-lasting Graves disease. CDR3 regions were amplified by Arm-PCR using iRepertoire HTBI primers to build TCR beta libraries. TCRdb analysed the multiplex PCR reads with MiXCR anew, one entry per CDR3 protein. The profile shows hundreds of thousands of distinct CDR3 sequences, approximately 13% of them singletons. Regarding time point: newly diagnosed GD, antithyroid drugs for less than 3 months. The authors made the TCR library using RNA they extracted from PBMCs. The data were also submitted as part of a second study, on T cells in Graves' hyperthyroidism and ophthalmopathy.

The starting material was peripheral blood mononuclear cells (PBMCs), obtained at new diagnosis, from a patient treated with antithyroid drugs. The receptors derive from a young man with Graves disease.

The chain has TRBV27 and TRBJ2-3; TRBD1 agrees at 8 bases. CDR1 is MNHEY, CDR2 SMNVEV, per germline (reference sequence). The CDR3 is 13 amino acids. Trimming took 6 bases from V and 4 from J; bases not matched to a gene: 3. The CDR3 coding sequence is TGTGCCAGCAGCCGGACAGGGCCAGATACGCAGTATTTT. It yields the protein CASSRTGPDTQYF.

The V gene is TRBV4-1, the J gene TRBJ1-5; the match to TRBD1 covers 7 bases. CDR1 is MGHRA and CDR2 is YSYEKL in the germline V gene. V was pared by 3 bases and J by 3 bases, with 5 bases of the junction left unmatched. The CDR3 is 15 amino acids. The CDR3 protein is CASSQRQGSNQPQHF. The CDR3 DNA follows: TGCGCCAGCAGCCAGCGACAGGGTTCCAATCAGCCCCAGCATTTT.

A few counts support this clonotype. The CDR3 reads CSVETGVGNTGELFF. As DNA, the CDR3 is TGCAGCGTTGAAACGGGGGTGGGGAACACCGGGGAGCTGTTTTTT. The chain links TRBV29-1 to TRBJ2-2, with D possibly matching TRBD2 (6 bases). Germline CDR1 is SQVTM and CDR2 is ANQGSEA. The CDR3 runs 15 residues. The V end lost 2 bases, the J end lost 1 base, and 11 bases lay between the germline ends.

This clonotype has ten or more counts. This chain connects TRBV27 to TRBJ2-7; TRBD1 might be the D (6 bases). The germline gives CDR1 MNHEY, CDR2 SMNVEV (reference sequence). This CDR3 contains 14 residues. V was pared by 7 bases and J by 3 bases, with 16 bases between. The CDR3 spells CASNHSQGHYEQYF. The CDR3 nucleotides read TGTGCCAGCAACCACTCACAGGGTCACTACGAGCAGTACTTC.

A word on this clonotype: A far larger clone differs by one base, so this is likely a read error. The chain links TRBV27 to TRBJ1-1; 11 nucleotides agree with TRBD1. With 5 bases clipped from V and 2 bases from J, the junction kept 7 bases outside the gene matches. This CDR3 is 16 amino acids long. Per the germline V gene, CDR1 is MNHEY and CDR2 is SMNVEV (reference sequence). DNA of the CDR3: TGTGCCAGCAGTGACAGGACAGGGGGCGGAAACACTGAAGCTTTCTTT. This encodes CASSDRTGGGNTEAFF.

This clonotype was counted at least ten times. The genes are TRBV5-1 and TRBJ1-5, with D perhaps matching TRBD1 (6 bases). CDR3 length: 15 amino acids. From germline, CDR1 is SGHRS and CDR2 YFSETQ. Trimming cost V 5 bases and J 5 bases, with 17 bases left between them. The CDR3 sequence: CASRLTGMKDQPQHF. In nucleotides, the CDR3 is TGCGCCAGCAGATTGACAGGTATGAAGGATCAGCCCCAGCATTTT.